The 32 T cell receptor beta chains below come from one sample, sequenced in a study of blood T cell repertoires in COVID-19. Profiled with immunoSEQ multiplex PCR; TCRdb holds only in-frame clones, not every one. The sample gives roughly 84,000 clones, 80% of which show up once; approximately 12% is in the top ten. The specimen was peripheral blood. These receptors were taken from a woman in her forties with active or convalescent COVID-19.

This clone was seen a single time. The rearrangement uses TRBV28 and TRBJ1-2, with 10 bases lining up with TRBD1. CDR3 length equals 14 residues. The germline V gene encodes CDR1 MDHEN and CDR2 SYDVKM. The ends lost 3 bases at V and 4 bases at J; junction bases unmatched: 2. DNA for the CDR3: TGTGCCAGCAGTTTTGGGGACAGGGGCTATGGCTACACCTTC. Translated, it gives CASSFGDRGYGYTF.

Here the CDR3 DNA reads TGTGCCAGCAGCCCCAGACTAGCGGGGCAATCTGGGGCCAACGTCCTGACTTTC. It specifies CASSPRLAGQSGANVLTF. This chain links TRBV9 with TRBJ2-6, with TRBD2 matching 11 bases. Germline assignment: CDR1 SGDLS and CDR2 YYNGEE. V was clipped by 4 bases and J by 1 base; unmatched bases: 7. This CDR3 region has 18 residues.

This clone was picked up a small number of times. The chain couples TRBV7-2 to TRBJ1-5, with TRBD1 matching 7 bases. The germline V gene has CDR1 SGHTA and CDR2 FQGNSA. V lost 5 bases to trimming and J lost 9 bases; unmatched junction nucleotides: 4. The CDR3 contains 12 residues. CDR3 bases: TGTGCCAGCAGCCCGGACAGGTGGCCCCAGCATTTT. This sequence encodes CASSPDRWPQHF. Full variable domain (outside the CDR3, taken from reference TRBV7-2 and TRBJ1-5): GAGVSQSPSNKVTEKGKDVELRCDPISGHTALYWYRQSLGQGLEFLIYFQGNSAPDKSGLPSDRFSAERTGGSVSTLTIQRTQQEDSAVYLCASSPDRWPQHFGDGTRLSIL.

This chain joins TRBV7-9 and TRBJ2-7, with 9 bases aligning to TRBD1. V lost 5 bases and J lost 0; bases outside the gene matches: 14. Per germline, CDR1 SEHNR and CDR2 FQNEAQ (reference sequence). The CDR3 totals 18 residues. Here the CDR3 DNA reads TGTGCCAGCAGCCCCGGACAGGGGCGAAGCCAAAGCTCCTACGAGCAGTACTTC. Protein: CASSPGQGRSQSSYEQYF.

This rearrangement joins TRBV7-3 to TRBJ1-6; D possibly corresponds to TRBD1 (5 bases). The V end lost 1 base, the J end lost 0 bases, and 19 bases lay between the germline ends. Germline values: CDR1 SGHTA, CDR2 FQGTGA. The CDR3 sequence is 20 residues long. CDR3 DNA sequence: TGTGCCAGCAGCTTAATACCAACGGGAGGGGATCACTCCTATAATTCACCCCTCCACTTT. Its protein is CASSLIPTGGDHSYNSPLHF.

This clone was found a few times. This chain connects TRBV28 to TRBJ1-1; D call uncertain. Germline values: CDR1 MDHEN, CDR2 SYDVKM. The germline V and J ends were trimmed by 2 bases and 4 bases, with 8 bases remaining between them. This CDR3 has 13 residues. The CDR3, as DNA: TGTGCCAGCAGTTTAGGGCCGCTCACTGAAGCTTTCTTT. The encoded protein is CASSLGPLTEAFF.

This clone was recorded once. The V and J genes are TRBV10-3 and TRBJ1-1, with 7 bases identical to TRBD1. J was trimmed by 4 bases and V by 6 bases; bases with no gene match: 8. The germline gives CDR1 ENHRY, CDR2 SYGVKD. The CDR3 contains 14 residues. The CDR3 sequence: CAIRRDRVGTEAFF. For the CDR3, the DNA is TGTGCCATCAGAAGAGACAGGGTTGGCACTGAAGCTTTCTTT.

This clone was picked up a small number of times. J is TRBJ2-7 and V is TRBV7-2; 10 nucleotides match TRBD1. The CDR3 totals 14 residues. The germline V gene encodes CDR1 SGHTA and CDR2 FQGNSA. V shed 5 bases and J 4 bases; nucleotides not matched to a gene: 5. The CDR3 nucleotides read TGTGCCAGCAGCCCCGGGACAGGGGCTTACGAGCAGTACTTC. Its protein is CASSPGTGAYEQYF. Using reference TRBV7-2 and TRBJ2-7 for the parts outside the CDR3, the full variable domain is GAGVSQSPSNKVTEKGKDVELRCDPISGHTALYWYRQSLGQGLEFLIYFQGNSAPDKSGLPSDRFSAERTGGSVSTLTIQRTQQEDSAVYLCASSPGTGAYEQYFGPGTRLTVT.

The chain carries TRBV18 and TRBJ2-2; 8 nucleotides agree with TRBD1. Germline CDR1 and CDR2: KGHSH and LQKENI. The CDR3 is made up of 16 amino acids. J gave up 1 base and V 2 bases, and 3 bases lay outside the gene matches. The CDR3 here is CASSPVGQGNTGELFF. The CDR3, as DNA: TGTGCCAGCTCACCAGTAGGACAGGGGAACACCGGGGAGCTGTTTTTT. The complete variable domain, with remaining parts taken from reference TRBV18 and TRBJ2-2, reads NAGVMQNPRHLVRRRGQEARLRCSPMKGHSHVYWYRQLPEEGLKFMVYLQKENIIDESGMPKERFSAEFPKEGPSILRIQQVVRGDSAAYFCASSPVGQGNTGELFFGEGSRLTVL.

This clone showed up just a few times. The chain is built from TRBV14 and TRBJ2-1; the match to TRBD1 covers 10 bases. The CDR3 has 13 amino acids. Germline V gene lookup returns CDR1 SGHDN and CDR2 FVKESK. The trim removed 8 bases at V and 7 bases at J, leaving 5 bases unmatched. DNA of the CDR3: TGTGCCAGCGGGACAGGGGCAGGGAATGAGCAGTTCTTC. Protein: CASGTGAGNEQFF.

V gene TRBV6-6 combines with J gene TRBJ1-3, with D perhaps matching TRBD1 (5 bases). Germline CDR1 reads MNHNY; CDR2 reads SVGAGI (reference sequence). V gave up 8 bases and J gave up 0 bases, with 8 bases separating them. CDR3 length: 13 residues. DNA of the CDR3: TGTGCCAGCGGGGACTTCTCTGGAAACACCATATATTTT. Amino acid sequence: CASGDFSGNTIYF.

The chain recombines TRBV11-1 with TRBJ1-4, with 7 bases identical to TRBD1. The CDR3 runs to 14 residues. Trimming at V came to 5 bases and at J to 10 bases, leaving 10 bases not matched to a gene. CDR1 and CDR2 (germline): SGHAT, FQDESV (reference sequence). The CDR3 here is CASSRDRDEGKLFF. CDR3 nucleotide sequence: TGTGCCAGCAGCAGAGACAGGGACGAAGGAAAACTGTTTTTT.

This clone was counted a single time. This sequence joins TRBV5-1 and TRBJ2-3, with D possibly matching TRBD1 (6 bases). V lost 4 bases and J lost 0, with 15 bases in between. There are 16 residues in the CDR3. CDR1 and CDR2 from the germline V gene are SGHRS and YFSETQ. CDR3 residues: CASSRSDSTSTDTQYF. CDR3 nucleotide sequence: TGCGCCAGCAGCCGATCGGACAGCACTAGCACAGATACGCAGTATTTT.

The chain uses TRBV18 and TRBJ2-1; 7 bases fit TRBD1. The CDR3 spans 16 residues. The V segment lost 3 bases and the J segment 4 bases; nucleotides outside the gene matches: 9. CDR1 and CDR2 from the germline V gene are KGHSH and LQKENI. This chain's CDR3 is CASSPVKGAEYNEQFF. The CDR3 DNA reads as TGTGCCAGCTCACCCGTGAAGGGGGCGGAGTACAATGAGCAGTTCTTC.

As DNA, the CDR3 is TGTGCCACCAGCAGTACTAACCTAGGGACAGGGGGTAGCAATGAGCAGTTCTTC. Amino acid sequence: CATSSTNLGTGGSNEQFF. The chain has TRBV15 and TRBJ2-1, with 11 bases aligning to TRBD1. The CDR3 sequence is 18 residues long. V shed 3 bases, J shed 6 bases, and the junction held 13 bases outside the gene matches. Germline V gene sequence: CDR1 LNHNV, CDR2 YYDKDF (reference sequence).

This sequence joins TRBV6-2 or TRBV6-3 and TRBJ2-7; 9 nucleotides line up with TRBD2. CDR1 and CDR2 (germline): MNHEY, SVGEGT. The V and J ends lost 2 bases and 4 bases, in that order; junction bases with no gene match: 9. This CDR3 has 16 amino acids. The CDR3 sequence: CASSYPTSGTSYEQYF. In DNA form, the CDR3 reads TGTGCCAGCAGTTACCCGACTAGCGGCACGTCGTACGAGCAGTACTTC.

This clone was recorded once. The V and J genes are TRBV9 and TRBJ2-3; 8 nucleotides align to TRBD2. Germline CDR1 is SGDLS and CDR2 is YYNGEE. The J segment lost 1 base and the V segment lost 0 bases, leaving 4 bases of the junction unmatched. The length of the CDR3 is 16 residues. The CDR3 here is CASSVERGGGTDTQYF. For the CDR3, the DNA is TGTGCCAGCAGCGTAGAACGGGGGGGTGGCACAGATACGCAGTATTTT.

The chain links TRBV5-4 to TRBJ2-3; the D gene is possibly TRBD2 (6 bases). CDR3 size: 16 residues. Deletions cut 0 bases from V and 3 bases from J, with 14 bases between. Germline V gene sequence: CDR1 SGHNT, CDR2 YYREEE (reference sequence). As DNA, the CDR3 is TGTGCCAGCAGCTTGGCCCGGGGGAAGCGGACAGATACGCAGTATTTT. It yields the protein CASSLARGKRTDTQYF.

V is TRBV3-1 (or the pseudogene TRBV3-2) and J is TRBJ2-2; D is unresolved. Germline lookup yields CDR1 LGHDT and CDR2 YNNKEL (reference sequence). The CDR3 loop spans 12 amino acids. Trimming took off 5 bases at V and 4 bases at J, with 5 bases between the two ends. The CDR3 region has the DNA TGTGCCAGCAGCTTATTCACCGGGGAGCTGTTTTTT. This sequence encodes CASSLFTGELFF.

CDR3 DNA: TGTGCCAGCAGTTTGAATACGGTGAATCAGCCCCAGCATTTT. Its protein product is CASSLNTVNQPQHF. The chain links TRBV28 to TRBJ1-5; no firm D call. This CDR3 is 14 amino acids long. V was shortened by 3 bases and J by 4 bases, with 10 bases between the two germline ends. CDR1 is MDHEN and CDR2 is SYDVKM in the germline V gene.

CDR3 sequence: CASSSGTHSTDTQYF. The CDR3 DNA sequence: TGTGCCAGCAGTTCCGGGACACACAGCACAGATACGCAGTATTTT. The rearrangement uses TRBV5-4 and TRBJ2-3, with D maybe TRBD1 (6 bases). The V gene's germline CDR1 is SGHNT and CDR2 YYREEE (reference sequence). This CDR3 contains 15 residues. Trimming took off 5 bases at V and 0 bases at J, with 13 bases between the two ends.

J is TRBJ2-1 and V is TRBV7-9; 9 bases are shared with TRBD2. Looked up from germline, CDR1 is SEHNR and CDR2 is FQNEAQ (reference sequence). The CDR3 length is 14 residues. V trimming: 5 bases; J trimming: 9 bases; junction bases outside the gene matches: 8. The CDR3 DNA sequence: TGTGCCAGCAGCCCAGATAGCGGGAGCGTTGAGCAGTTCTTC. Amino acids: CASSPDSGSVEQFF.

This clone occurred once. V gene TRBV5-1 combines with J gene TRBJ2-1, with D possibly being TRBD2 (5 bases). Trimming pared 4 bases from V and 7 bases from J, leaving 12 bases between. CDR3 length: 13 residues. From germline, CDR1 is SGHRS and CDR2 YFSETQ. The CDR3 sequence: CASSREGNNEQFF. In nucleotides, the CDR3 is TGCGCCAGCAGCCGCGAGGGCAATAATGAGCAGTTCTTC.

This chain uses TRBV7-9 with TRBJ2-1, with D perhaps TRBD2 (6 bases). The germline CDR1 and CDR2 sequences are SEHNR and FQNEAQ (reference sequence). V lost 1 base and J lost 5, with 9 bases in between. The CDR3 loop spans 14 amino acids. CDR3 in amino acids: CASSLEDYHNEQFF. The CDR3, as DNA: TGTGCCAGCAGCTTAGAGGACTATCACAATGAGCAGTTCTTC.

The chain couples TRBV24-1 to TRBJ2-7; the match to TRBD1 covers 8 bases. The CDR3 spans 18 residues. The germline V gene encodes CDR1 KGHDR and CDR2 SFDVKD. Trimming removed 4 bases from V and 4 bases from J; junction bases left unmatched: 17. CDR3 DNA: TGTGCCACCAGTGAAATTATGTTGCTGGTCAGGGGGCCTTACGAGCAGTACTTC. Amino acids: CATSEIMLLVRGPYEQYF.

The chain carries TRBV3-1 (or the pseudogene TRBV3-2) and TRBJ2-7; TRBD1 matches at 9 bases. This CDR3 region has 18 residues. The V gene's germline CDR1 is LGHDT and CDR2 YNNKEL (reference sequence). The V and J ends lost 1 base and 0 bases, in that order; junction bases with no gene match: 10. The CDR3 protein is CASSQGTGVWGGSYEQYF. CDR3 nucleotide sequence: TGTGCCAGCAGCCAAGGGACAGGGGTCTGGGGGGGCTCCTACGAGCAGTACTTC.

The V call is TRBV4-3, the J call TRBJ1-3, with 10 bases identical to TRBD1. CDR1 and CDR2 (germline): LGHNA, YSLEER. J lost 1 base, V lost 2 bases, and 5 bases had no gene match. This CDR3 contains 17 residues. The CDR3 DNA reads as TGCGCCAGCAGCCAAAGACAGGGGGCTGCATCTGGAAACACCATATATTTT. Its translation is CASSQRQGAASGNTIYF.

The genes are TRBV5-4 and TRBJ2-7, with D possibly TRBD1 on 5 matching bases. Germline CDR1 reads SGHNT; CDR2 reads YYREEE (reference sequence). The CDR3 contains 15 residues. The V gene lost 0 bases and the J gene lost 1 base, with 11 bases spanning the gap. The CDR3: CASSLAAGISYEQYF. In DNA form, the CDR3 reads TGTGCCAGCAGCTTGGCGGCAGGGATATCCTACGAGCAGTACTTC.

The rearrangement joins TRBV28 to TRBJ1-2, with 7 positions matching TRBD1. The CDR3 runs to 17 residues. V lost 6 bases to trimming and J lost 1 base; unmatched junction nucleotides: 14. Germline values: CDR1 MDHEN, CDR2 SYDVKM. Written as DNA, the CDR3 is TGTGCCAGCAGGGCCCCGGGGCAGGGGGATGGTAACTATGGCTACACCTTC. Its protein is CASRAPGQGDGNYGYTF.

The chain combines TRBV6-2 or TRBV6-3 with TRBJ1-2; 7 nucleotides line up with TRBD1. V was pared by 4 bases and J by 8 bases, with 10 bases of the junction left unmatched. Per the germline V gene, CDR1 is MNHEY and CDR2 is SVGEGT. CDR3 length equals 14 residues. CDR3 DNA sequence: TGTGCCAGCAGTTCCGGACAGGCTCCCTACGGCTACACCTTC. Amino acids: CASSSGQAPYGYTF.

This chain uses TRBV5-1 with TRBJ1-4; D is perhaps TRBD1 (6 bases). Trimming shortened V by 4 bases and J by 3 bases, and 16 bases separated the two germline ends. The CDR3 sequence is 16 residues long. Germline V lookup: CDR1 SGHRS, CDR2 YFSETQ. The CDR3 DNA sequence: TGCGCCAGCAGCCCGGAGGGGGGGGGAGCTAATGAAAAACTGTTTTTT. Translating it yields CASSPEGGGANEKLFF.

This clone was detected only once. The chain has TRBV19 and TRBJ2-3; TRBD2 matches at 8 bases. CDR3 length: 15 residues. The trim removed 7 bases at V and 0 bases at J, leaving 6 bases unmatched. The germline V gene encodes CDR1 LNHDA and CDR2 SQIVND (reference sequence). Here the CDR3 DNA reads TGTGCCAGTAAGCGGGGGAGGACTAGCACAGATACGCAGTATTTT. It specifies CASKRGRTSTDTQYF.